This TCR beta chain appears in the sequencing data of a study of blood T cell repertoires in COVID-19. Study in general: Samples of COVID-19 (acute and convalescent) were obtained from the United States, Italy and Spain. T cells, B-cell-depleted T cells, or PBMCs provided the cDNA or gDNA that served as material.

The CDR3 has 18 residues. Trimming took off 0 bases at V and 0 bases at J, with 12 bases between the two ends. The V gene's germline CDR1 is LGHNA and CDR2 YNFKEQ. Per the authors' pipeline: By means of reference gene primer amplification, nucleated cell counts were estimated. The method was immunoSEQ multiplex PCR; TCRdb's version includes in-frame clones alone and lacks a portion of them. V and J calls and clone size are as listed in that table; D and trimming were resolved from the DNA. The table shows tens of thousands of clones, with over 60% occurring only once. The specimen sequenced was peripheral blood. This receptor was identified in a woman over 75 with active or convalescent COVID-19. This chain connects TRBV4-2 to TRBJ1-6; D is possibly TRBD1 (5 bases). Written as DNA, the CDR3 is TGTGCCAGCAGCCAAGAGGAGGGGTCGAGCTCCTATAATTCACCCCTCCACTTT. This codes for CASSQEEGSSSYNSPLHF.